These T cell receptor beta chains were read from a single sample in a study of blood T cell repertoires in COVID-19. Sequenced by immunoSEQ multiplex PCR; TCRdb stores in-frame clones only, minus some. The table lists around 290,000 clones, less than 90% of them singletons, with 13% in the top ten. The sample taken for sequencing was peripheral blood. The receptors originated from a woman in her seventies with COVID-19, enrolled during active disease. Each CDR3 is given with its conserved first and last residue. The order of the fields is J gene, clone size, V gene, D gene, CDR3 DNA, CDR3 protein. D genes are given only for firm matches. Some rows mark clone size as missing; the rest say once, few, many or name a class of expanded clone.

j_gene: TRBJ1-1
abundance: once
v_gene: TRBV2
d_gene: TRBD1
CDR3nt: TGTGCCAGCAGCCGCCGACAGGGATTGAACACTGAAGCTTTCTTT
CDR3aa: CASSRRQGLNTEAFF

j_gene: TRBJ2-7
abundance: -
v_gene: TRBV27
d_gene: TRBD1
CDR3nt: TGTGCCAGCAGTTCAAGGGACAGGGATGGTCTCGAGCAGTACTTC
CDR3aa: CASSSRDRDGLEQYF

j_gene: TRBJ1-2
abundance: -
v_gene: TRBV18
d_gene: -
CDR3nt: TGTGCCAGCTCACCATCAGGGAACTATGGCTACACCTTC
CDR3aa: CASSPSGNYGYTF

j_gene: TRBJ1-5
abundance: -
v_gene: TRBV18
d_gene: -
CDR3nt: TGTGCCAGCTCACCCCGGGAAGGGAATAGAGACAATCAGCCCCAGCATTTT
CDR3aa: CASSPREGNRDNQPQHF

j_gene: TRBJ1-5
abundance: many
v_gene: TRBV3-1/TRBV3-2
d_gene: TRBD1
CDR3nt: TGTGCCAGCAGCCCGGGACAGGGTTCCAATCAGCCCCAGCATTTT
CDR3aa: CASSPGQGSNQPQHF

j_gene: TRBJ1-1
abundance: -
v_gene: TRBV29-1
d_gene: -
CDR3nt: TGCAGCGTAGAGGCGGGTAACACTGAAGCTTTCTTT
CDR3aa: CSVEAGNTEAFF

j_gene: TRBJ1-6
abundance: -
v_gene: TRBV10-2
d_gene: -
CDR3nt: TGCGCCAGCAGGCTTTCGACAGGTTATAATTCACCCCTCCACTTT
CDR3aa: CASRLSTGYNSPLHF

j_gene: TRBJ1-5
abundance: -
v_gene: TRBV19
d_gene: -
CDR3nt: TGTGCCAGTAGTATTCTCCCTGAGGGTGGCAATCAGCCCCAGCATTTT
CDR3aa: CASSILPEGGNQPQHF

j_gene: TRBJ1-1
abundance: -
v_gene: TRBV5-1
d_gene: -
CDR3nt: TGCGCCAGCAGCTCCCTTGCCCCCAGGGTGAACACTGAAGCTTTCTTT
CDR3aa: CASSSLAPRVNTEAFF

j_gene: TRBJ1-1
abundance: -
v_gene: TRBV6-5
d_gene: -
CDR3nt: TGTGCCAGCAGTTATGGAGGGATGAACACTGAAGCTTTCTTT
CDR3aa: CASSYGGMNTEAFF

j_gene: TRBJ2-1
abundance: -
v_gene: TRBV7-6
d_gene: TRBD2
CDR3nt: TGTGCCAGCAGCTTAGGGACTAGCGGGGGCCTCTACAATGAGCAGTTCTTC
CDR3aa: CASSLGTSGGLYNEQFF

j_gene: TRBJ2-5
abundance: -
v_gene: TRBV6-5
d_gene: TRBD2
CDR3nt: TGTGCCAGCATCGAACTAGCGGGGGGGCGAGAGACCCAGTACTTC
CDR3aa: CASIELAGGRETQYF

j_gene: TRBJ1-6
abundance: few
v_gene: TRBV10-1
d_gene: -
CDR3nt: TGCGCCAGCAAACGAGGAATCAATTCACCCCTCCACTTT
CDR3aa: CASKRGINSPLHF

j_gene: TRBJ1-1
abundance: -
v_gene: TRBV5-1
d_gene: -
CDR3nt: TGCGCCAGCACCCCGGGGGTAGGGACTGAAGCTTTCTTT
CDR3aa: CASTPGVGTEAFF

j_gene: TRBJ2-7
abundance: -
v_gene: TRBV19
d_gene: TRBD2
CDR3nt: TGTGCCAGTAGGGCGAAAACCACTAGCGCCTTCTACGAGCAGTACTTC
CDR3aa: CASRAKTTSAFYEQYF

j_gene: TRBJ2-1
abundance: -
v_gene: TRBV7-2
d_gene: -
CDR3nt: TGTGCCAGCAGCCAACGGGGAGATGCCTACAATGAGCAGTTCTTC
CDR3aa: CASSQRGDAYNEQFF

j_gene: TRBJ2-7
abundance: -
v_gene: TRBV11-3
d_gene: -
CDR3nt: TGTGCCAGCAGCTTAGACCGGGGGTCCTACGAGCAGTACTTC
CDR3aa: CASSLDRGSYEQYF

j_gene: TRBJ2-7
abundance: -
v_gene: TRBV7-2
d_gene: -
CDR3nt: TGTGCCAGCAGACCTCTGAGCTCCTACGAGCAGTACTTC
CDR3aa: CASRPLSSYEQYF

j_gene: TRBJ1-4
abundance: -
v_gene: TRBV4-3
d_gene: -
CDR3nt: TGCGCCAGCAGCCAAGACGGCAGGGAGGCGGAAAAACTGTTTTTT
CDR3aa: CASSQDGREAEKLFF

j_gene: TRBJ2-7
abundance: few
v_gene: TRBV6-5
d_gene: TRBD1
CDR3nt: TGTGCCACGGAGTGGGGACAGGGGCGCGAGCAGTACTTC
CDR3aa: CATEWGQGREQYF

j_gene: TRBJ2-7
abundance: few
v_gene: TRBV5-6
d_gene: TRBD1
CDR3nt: TGTGCCAGCAAGGGGGCAGGCGGGTACGAGCAGTACTTC
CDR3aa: CASKGAGGYEQYF

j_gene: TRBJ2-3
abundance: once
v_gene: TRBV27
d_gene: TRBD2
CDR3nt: TGTGCCAGCAGTTTATCGAGGGTCGCGGGGGGCACAGATACGCAGTATTTT
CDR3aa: CASSLSRVAGGTDTQYF

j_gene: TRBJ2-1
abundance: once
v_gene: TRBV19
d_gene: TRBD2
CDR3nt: TGTGCCAGTAGTATATCAACCCCGGGACTAGCGGGGGGCAATGAGCAGTTCTTC
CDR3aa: CASSISTPGLAGGNEQFF

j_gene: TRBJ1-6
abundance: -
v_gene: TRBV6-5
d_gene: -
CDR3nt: TGTGCCAGCAGTTACTCGAAACAGGGATTAGGCTCACCCCTCCACTTT
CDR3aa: CASSYSKQGLGSPLHF

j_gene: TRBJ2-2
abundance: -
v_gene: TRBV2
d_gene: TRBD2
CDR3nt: TGTGCCAGCAGCGATAAATCGGGGGGAGTGTACACCGGGGAGCTGTTTTTT
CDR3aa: CASSDKSGGVYTGELFF

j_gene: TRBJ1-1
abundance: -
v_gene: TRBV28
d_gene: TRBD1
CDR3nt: TGTGCCAGCAGTTTAAGACAGGGGAACACTGAAGCTTTCTTT
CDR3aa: CASSLRQGNTEAFF

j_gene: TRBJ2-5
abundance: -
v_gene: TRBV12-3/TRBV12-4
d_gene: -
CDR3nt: TGTGCCAGCAGTTTAAATTCGCGAGAGACCCAGTACTTC
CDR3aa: CASSLNSRETQYF

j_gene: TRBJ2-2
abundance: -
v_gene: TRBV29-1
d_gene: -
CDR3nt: TGCAGCGTTGAAGGAGAAGGGGTGAGGCTGTTTTTT
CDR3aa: CSVEGEGVRLFF

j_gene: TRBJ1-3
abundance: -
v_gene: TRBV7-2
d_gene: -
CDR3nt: TGTGCCAGCAGCTTTGGCTTTCTGGGAAACACCATATATTTT
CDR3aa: CASSFGFLGNTIYF

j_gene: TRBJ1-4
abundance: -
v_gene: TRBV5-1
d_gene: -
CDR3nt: TGCGCCAGCAGCTTGAACGGTGAAAAACTGTTTTTT
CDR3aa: CASSLNGEKLFF

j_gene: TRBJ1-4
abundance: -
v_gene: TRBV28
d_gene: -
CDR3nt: TGTGCCAGCAGTCCCCCCAGGGGAAAACTGTTTTTT
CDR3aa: CASSPPRGKLFF

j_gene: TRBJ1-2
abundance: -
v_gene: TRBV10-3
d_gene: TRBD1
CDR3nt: TGTGCCATCAGTGATTTAGAAGGGAGACAGGGTGGACCGGGGTTCTATGGCTACACCTTC
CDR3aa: CAISDLEGRQGGPGFYGYTF

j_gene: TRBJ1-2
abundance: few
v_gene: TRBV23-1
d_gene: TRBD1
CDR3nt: TGCGCCAGCAGTCAATCCGGGGACAGAGTCCACACCTTC
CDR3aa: CASSQSGDRVHTF

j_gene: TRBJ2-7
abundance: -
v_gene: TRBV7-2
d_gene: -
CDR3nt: TGTGCCAGCAGCTTAGTTCCGCGGGGGCCGTACGAGCAGTACTTC
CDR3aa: CASSLVPRGPYEQYF

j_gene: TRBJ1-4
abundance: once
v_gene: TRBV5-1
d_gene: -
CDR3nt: TGCGCCAGCAGCTTGGGGGGCACTAATGAAAAACTGTTTTTT
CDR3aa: CASSLGGTNEKLFF

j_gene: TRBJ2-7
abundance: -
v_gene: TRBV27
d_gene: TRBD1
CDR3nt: TGTGCCAGCACCCCCGGGACAGGGGTGTACGAGCAGTACTTC
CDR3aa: CASTPGTGVYEQYF

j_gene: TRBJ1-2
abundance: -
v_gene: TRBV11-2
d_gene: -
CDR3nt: TGTGCCAGCAGCTTAGACCCGGGTGACTATGGCTACACCTTC
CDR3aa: CASSLDPGDYGYTF

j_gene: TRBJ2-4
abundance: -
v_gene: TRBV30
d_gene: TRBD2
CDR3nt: TGTGCCTGGAGTGTACTAGCGGGGGGGCTTGGGATTCAGTACTTC
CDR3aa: CAWSVLAGGLGIQYF

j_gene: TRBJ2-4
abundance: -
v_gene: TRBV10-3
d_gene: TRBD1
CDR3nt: TGTGCCATCAGTCTAGAGACAGGGGGGACCATTCAGTACTTC
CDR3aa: CAISLETGGTIQYF

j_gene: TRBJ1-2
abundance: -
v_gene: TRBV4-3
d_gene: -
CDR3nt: TGCGCCAGCAGCCAAGACAGGACAGCTAACTATGGCTACACCTTC
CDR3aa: CASSQDRTANYGYTF

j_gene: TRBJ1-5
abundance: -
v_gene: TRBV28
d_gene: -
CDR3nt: TGTGCCACTTCGGACAATAATCAGCCCCAGCATTTT
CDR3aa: CATSDNNQPQHF

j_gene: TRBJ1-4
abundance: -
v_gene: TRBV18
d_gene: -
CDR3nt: TGTGCCAGCTCCCACGGGGGGGGCCGTGGAGAAAAACTGTTTTTT
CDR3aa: CASSHGGGRGEKLFF

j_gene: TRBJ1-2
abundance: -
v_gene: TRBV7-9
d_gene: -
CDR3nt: TGTGCCAGCCCCAAACCGGGAGGGCCTAACTATGGCTACACCTTC
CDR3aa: CASPKPGGPNYGYTF

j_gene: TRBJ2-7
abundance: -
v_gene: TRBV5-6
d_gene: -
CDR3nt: TGTGCCAGCAGCTTGGGGGTTCGGCAGGGCGAGCAGTACTTC
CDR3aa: CASSLGVRQGEQYF

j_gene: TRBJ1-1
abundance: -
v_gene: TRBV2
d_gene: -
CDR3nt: TGTGCCAGCAACTGGGGGGTGGTGGGGACTGAAGCTTTCTTT
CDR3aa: CASNWGVVGTEAFF

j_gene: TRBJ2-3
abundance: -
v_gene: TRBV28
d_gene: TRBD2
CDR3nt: TGTGCCAGCAGACCGACTAGCGGGGGGCACCGAGATACGCAGTATTTT
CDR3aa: CASRPTSGGHRDTQYF

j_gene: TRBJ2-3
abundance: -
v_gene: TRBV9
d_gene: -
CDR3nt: TGTGCCAGCAGCGCCGACCAGGCGGATACGCAGTATTTT
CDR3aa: CASSADQADTQYF

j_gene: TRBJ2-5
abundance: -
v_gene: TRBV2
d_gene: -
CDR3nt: TGTGCCAGCCCGGGACAAATGAAAGAGACCCAGTACTTC
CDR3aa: CASPGQMKETQYF

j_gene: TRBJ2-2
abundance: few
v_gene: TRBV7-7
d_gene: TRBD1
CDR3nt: TGTGCCAGCAGCTCGACAGGGTTGGACGGGGAGCTGTTTTTT
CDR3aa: CASSSTGLDGELFF

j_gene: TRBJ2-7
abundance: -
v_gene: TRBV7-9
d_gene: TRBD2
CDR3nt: TGTGCCAGCAGCACGGGGCTGGCTAGCGGGGTGCCCTACGAGCAGTACTTC
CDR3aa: CASSTGLASGVPYEQYF

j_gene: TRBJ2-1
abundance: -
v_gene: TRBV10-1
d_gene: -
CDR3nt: TGCGCCAGCAGTGAGTCGAGGGGGTTTGCTTACAATGAGCAGTTCTTC
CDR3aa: CASSESRGFAYNEQFF

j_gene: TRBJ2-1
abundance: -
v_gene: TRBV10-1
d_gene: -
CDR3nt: TGCGCCAGCAGCTTCGGAGGGACGGGCGATGAGCAGTTCTTC
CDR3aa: CASSFGGTGDEQFF

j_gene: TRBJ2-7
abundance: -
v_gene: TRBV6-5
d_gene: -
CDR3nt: TGTGCCAGCGGAGGGCATTCTAGTACCTACGAGCAGTACTTC
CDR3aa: CASGGHSSTYEQYF

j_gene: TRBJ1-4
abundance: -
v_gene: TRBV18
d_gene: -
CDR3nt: TGTGCCAGCTCACCACATGTCGGGGAAAATGAAAAACTGTTTTTT
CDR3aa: CASSPHVGENEKLFF

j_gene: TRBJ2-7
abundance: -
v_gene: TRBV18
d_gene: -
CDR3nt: TGTGCCAGCTCACCTTTGGGCGCTTACGAGCAGTACTTC
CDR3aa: CASSPLGAYEQYF